These 13 T cell receptor beta chains came from one sample sequenced in a study of cytomegalovirus exposure and HLA in healthy donors. Profiled with immunoSEQ multiplex PCR; TCRdb holds only in-frame clones, not every one. The repertoire includes about 40,000 clones, over 85% of them detected once, and 2.1% sits in the top ten. The sample taken for sequencing was PBMCs. These receptors all stem from a woman aged 18-29 years in good health and CMV-seronegative.

The CDR3 region is CASSLSSGTAYEQYF. In DNA form, the CDR3 reads TGTGCCAGCAGCTTATCGTCGGGGACAGCCTACGAGCAGTACTTC. The V call is TRBV7-2, the J call TRBJ2-7; the match to TRBD1 covers 7 bases. V gave up 2 bases and J gave up 2 bases; unmatched junction bases: 6. Per germline, CDR1 SGHTA and CDR2 FQGNSA. This CDR3 comprises 15 residues.

The rearrangement joins TRBV6-1 to TRBJ2-3; perhaps TRBD2 as D (6 bases). V lost 4 bases and J 4 bases, leaving 18 bases between the germline ends. The germline V gene has CDR1 MNHNS and CDR2 SASEGT. The CDR3 length is 16 residues. The CDR3 region is CASSGPGVPRADTQYF. CDR3 DNA: TGTGCCAGCAGTGGGCCGGGAGTCCCTCGGGCAGATACGCAGTATTTT.

This chain joins TRBV27 and TRBJ2-7; D is possibly TRBD2 (6 bases). V was pared by 3 bases and J by 6 bases, with 12 bases between. Germline-derived CDR1 and CDR2 are MNHEY and SMNVEV (reference sequence). CDR3 length: 13 residues. As DNA, the CDR3 is TGTGCCAGCAGTTTGGGGGGTGGGTTCGAGCAGTACTTC. Translated: CASSLGGGFEQYF.

V is TRBV9 and J is TRBJ2-2; D is uncertain. V lost 2 bases and J lost 5, with 4 bases in between. The CDR3 is 12 residues long. The germline CDR1 and CDR2 sequences are SGDLS and YYNGEE. In DNA, the CDR3 is TGTGCCAGCAGCGTTACTACCGGGGAGCTGTTTTTT. Amino acid sequence: CASSVTTGELFF.

The V call is TRBV28, the J call TRBJ1-1; 11 bases line up with TRBD1. The CDR3 is made up of 15 amino acids. J lost 0 bases, V lost 4 bases, and 1 base had no gene match. Germline V gene sequence: CDR1 MDHEN, CDR2 SYDVKM. As DNA, the CDR3 is TGTGCCAGCAGTTGGGACAGGGGGTTGAACACTGAAGCTTTCTTT. It encodes CASSWDRGLNTEAFF.

The V gene is TRBV6-1, the J gene TRBJ2-7; 7 bases map to TRBD2. The germline V gene has CDR1 MNHNS and CDR2 SASEGT. Unmatched junction bases numbered 6, after V lost 2 bases and J lost 2 bases. CDR3 length: 15 residues. The CDR3 bases are TGTGCCAGCAGTGAACAGTCAGGGAGGGCCTACGAGCAGTACTTC. Amino acids: CASSEQSGRAYEQYF.

The J gene is TRBJ1-1, the V gene TRBV9, with D perhaps matching TRBD1 (6 bases). V was trimmed by 0 bases and J by 0 bases, leaving 15 bases between them. This CDR3 contains 17 residues. Germline V gene data show CDR1 as SGDLS and CDR2 as YYNGEE. This CDR3 reads CASSVEDSARMNTEAFF. The CDR3 nucleotides read TGTGCCAGCAGCGTAGAGGACAGCGCAAGAATGAACACTGAAGCTTTCTTT.

This rearrangement joins TRBV7-2 to TRBJ2-6; 7 bases fit TRBD2. The CDR3 spans 15 residues. V was clipped by 5 bases and J by 0 bases; unmatched bases: 1. Looked up from germline, CDR1 is SGHTA and CDR2 is FQGNSA. Here the CDR3 reads CASSPGGSGANVLTF. The CDR3 nucleotides are TGTGCCAGCAGCCCGGGGGGCTCTGGGGCCAACGTCCTGACTTTC.

This clone is a singleton in its sample. The chain has TRBV14 and TRBJ1-5, with no clear D. Germline CDR1 is SGHDN and CDR2 is FVKESK. Trimming took 8 bases from V and 2 from J, leaving 7 bases between them. This CDR3 region has 12 residues. The CDR3 DNA is TGTGCCAGCGCCCGGGGCAATCAGCCCCAGCATTTT. This translates into CASARGNQPQHF.

CDR3 sequence reads: CASSADLWRGGNQPQHF. For the CDR3, the DNA is TGTGCCAGCAGTGCAGATTTATGGAGGGGAGGCAATCAGCCCCAGCATTTT. This chain uses TRBV6-1 with TRBJ1-5; TRBD1 is a possible D gene (5 bases). The CDR3 covers 17 residues. Per the germline V gene, CDR1 is MNHNS and CDR2 is SASEGT. Trimming took 4 bases from V and 2 from J, leaving 18 bases between them.

The V gene is TRBV11-2, the J gene TRBJ2-1; weak D call: TRBD2 (6 bases). Germline V gene data show CDR1 as SGHAT and CDR2 as FQNNGV. The CDR3 runs 13 residues. Trimming cost V 10 bases and J 4 bases, with 14 bases left between them. The CDR3 reads CANGIGGYNEQFF. DNA of the CDR3: TGTGCCAACGGGATCGGGGGTTACAATGAGCAGTTCTTC.

V is TRBV6-4 and J is TRBJ1-1; no clear D gene. Trimming removed 4 bases from V and 5 bases from J, with 14 bases in between. The CDR3 consists of 14 residues. CDR1 is MRHNA and CDR2 is SNTAGT in the germline V gene. The CDR3 sequence: CASSAEGIGTEAFF. Here the CDR3 DNA reads TGTGCCAGCAGTGCTGAGGGTATCGGGACTGAAGCTTTCTTT.

The chain is built from TRBV6-4 and TRBJ2-2; TRBD1 matches 8 bases. Germline CDR1 and CDR2: MRHNA and SNTAGT. V lost 3 bases to trimming and J lost 4 bases; unmatched junction nucleotides: 4. This CDR3 region has 15 residues. The CDR3 region has the DNA TGTGCCAGCAGTGAGGGACAGGCGAGCACCGGGGAGCTGTTTTTT. It codes for CASSEGQASTGELFF.